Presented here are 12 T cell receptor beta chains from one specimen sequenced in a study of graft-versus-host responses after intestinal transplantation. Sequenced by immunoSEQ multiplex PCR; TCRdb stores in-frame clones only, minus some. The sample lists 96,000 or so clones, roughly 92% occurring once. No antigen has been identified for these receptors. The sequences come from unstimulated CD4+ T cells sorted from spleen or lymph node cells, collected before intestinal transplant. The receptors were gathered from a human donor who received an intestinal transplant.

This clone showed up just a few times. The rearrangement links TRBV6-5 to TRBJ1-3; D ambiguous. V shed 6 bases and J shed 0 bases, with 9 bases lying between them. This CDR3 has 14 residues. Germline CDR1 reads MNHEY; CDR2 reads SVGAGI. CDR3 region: CASRPTGSGNTIYF. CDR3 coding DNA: TGTGCCAGCAGACCGACGGGCTCTGGAAACACCATATATTTT.

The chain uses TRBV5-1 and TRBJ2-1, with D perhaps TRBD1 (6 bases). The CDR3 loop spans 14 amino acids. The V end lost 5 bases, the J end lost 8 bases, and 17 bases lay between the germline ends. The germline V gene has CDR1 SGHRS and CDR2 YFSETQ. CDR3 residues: CASSRDTDPDEQFF. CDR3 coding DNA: TGCGCCAGCAGTAGGGACACCGATCCCGATGAGCAGTTCTTC.

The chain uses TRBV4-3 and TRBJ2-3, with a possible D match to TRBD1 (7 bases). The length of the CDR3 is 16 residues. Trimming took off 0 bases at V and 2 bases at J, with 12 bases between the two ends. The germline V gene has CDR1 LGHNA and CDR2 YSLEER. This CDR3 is CASSQDAGQYTDTQYF. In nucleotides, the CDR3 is TGCGCCAGCAGCCAAGATGCGGGACAGTACACAGATACGCAGTATTTT.

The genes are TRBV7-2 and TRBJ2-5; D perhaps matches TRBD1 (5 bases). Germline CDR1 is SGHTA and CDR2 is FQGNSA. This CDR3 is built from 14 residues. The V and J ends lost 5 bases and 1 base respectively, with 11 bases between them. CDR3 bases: TGTGCCAGCAGCCCGCGACAGACCCAAGAGACCCAGTACTTC. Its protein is CASSPRQTQETQYF.

The CDR3 sequence: CASSLRTGVQETQYF. CDR3 coding DNA: TGCGCCAGCAGCTTGCGTACAGGGGTCCAAGAGACCCAGTACTTC. The chain couples TRBV5-1 to TRBJ2-5; 7 bases align to TRBD1. This CDR3 comprises 15 residues. Losses at the gene ends were 1 base for V and 1 base for J; bases not matched to a gene: 4. Germline CDR1 is SGHRS and CDR2 is YFSETQ.

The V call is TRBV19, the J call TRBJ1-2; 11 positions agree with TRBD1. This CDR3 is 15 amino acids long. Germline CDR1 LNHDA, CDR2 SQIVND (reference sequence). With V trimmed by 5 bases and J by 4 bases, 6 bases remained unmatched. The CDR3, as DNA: TGTGCCAGTAGTCCGGCCGGGACAGGGGGCTATGGCTACACCTTC. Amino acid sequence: CASSPAGTGGYGYTF.

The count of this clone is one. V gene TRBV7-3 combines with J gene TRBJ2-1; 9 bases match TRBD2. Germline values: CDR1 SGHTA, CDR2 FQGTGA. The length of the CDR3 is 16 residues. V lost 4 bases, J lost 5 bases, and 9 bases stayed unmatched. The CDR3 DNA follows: TGTGCCAGCAGCTCTCAACCCCTAGCGGGGAACAATGAGCAGTTCTTC. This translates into CASSSQPLAGNNEQFF.

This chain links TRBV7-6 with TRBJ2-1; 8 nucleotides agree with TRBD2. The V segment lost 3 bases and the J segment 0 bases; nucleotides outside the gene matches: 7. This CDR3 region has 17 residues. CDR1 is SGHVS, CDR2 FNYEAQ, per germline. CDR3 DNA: TGTGCCAGCAGCTTTCTAGGGCGGGGGGACTCCTACAATGAGCAGTTCTTC. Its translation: CASSFLGRGDSYNEQFF.

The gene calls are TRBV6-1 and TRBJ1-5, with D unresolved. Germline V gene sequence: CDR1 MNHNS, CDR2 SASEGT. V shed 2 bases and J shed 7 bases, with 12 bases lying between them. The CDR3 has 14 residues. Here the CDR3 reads CASSEHRASQPQHF. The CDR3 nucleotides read TGTGCCAGCAGTGAACATCGTGCGTCCCAGCCCCAGCATTTT.

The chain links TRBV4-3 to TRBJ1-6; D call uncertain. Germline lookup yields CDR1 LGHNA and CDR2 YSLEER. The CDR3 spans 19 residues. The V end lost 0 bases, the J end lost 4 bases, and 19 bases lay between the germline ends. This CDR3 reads CASSQDPPQQGGYNSPLHF. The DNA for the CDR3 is TGCGCCAGCAGCCAAGATCCTCCACAGCAAGGAGGGTATAATTCACCCCTCCACTTT.

CDR3 DNA: TGCGCCAGCAGCCGAGTGGGCGGGCCATACAATGAGCAGTTCTTC. Amino acids: CASSRVGGPYNEQFF. The V call is TRBV5-1, the J call TRBJ2-1; possibly TRBD2 for D (5 bases). The CDR3 totals 15 residues. The ends were cut back, 4 bases at V and 4 bases at J, with 15 bases in the middle. Germline V lookup: CDR1 SGHRS, CDR2 YFSETQ.

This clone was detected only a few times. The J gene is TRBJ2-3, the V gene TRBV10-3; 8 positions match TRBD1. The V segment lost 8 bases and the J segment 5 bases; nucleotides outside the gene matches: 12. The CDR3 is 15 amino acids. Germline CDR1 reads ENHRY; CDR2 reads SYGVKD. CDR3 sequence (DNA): TGTGCCATCTCGGACGGGTACGGGACAGGAGATACGCAGTATTTT. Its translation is CAISDGYGTGDTQYF.